This T cell receptor beta chain was sequenced for a study of cytotoxic CD8 clonotypes in ibrutinib-treated CLL. Points from the study as a whole: Circulating CD8+ T-cell counts were tracked by baseline clonality, which exceeded that of age-matched healthy donors.

V was pared by 1 base and J by 8 bases, with 12 bases between. Germline V gene lookup returns CDR1 MDHEN and CDR2 SYDVKM. The CDR3 sequence is 14 residues long. The assay was immunoSEQ multiplex PCR, and TCRdb's table has in-frame clones only and misses some. The profile covers 270,000 or so clones, with around 69% appearing a single time and about 5% taken by the ten largest. As to this clone: Its antigen is not identified.

The chain employs TRBV28 and TRBJ2-1; the D call may be TRBD1 or TRBD2 (5 bases each). The receptor comes from a human donor with chronic lymphocytic leukemia. The specimen was PBMCs, collected at disease progression, from a patient treated with ibrutinib. DNA for the CDR3: TGTGCCAGCAGTTTATTTTCGGGGCTCGATGAGCAGTTCTTC. As protein: CASSLFSGLDEQFF.